A single TCR beta chain is shown here with its context. This record comes from a study of blood T cell repertoires in COVID-19. This table comes from immunoSEQ multiplex PCR, and its TCRdb copy is limited to in-frame clones, with some not included. Among fewer than 500,000 clones, roughly nine tenths were seen once, and the ten largest hold 0.95% to 1.3%. Germline V gene lookup returns CDR1 GTSNPN and CDR2 SVGIG (reference sequence). V lost 0 bases to trimming and J lost 7 bases; unmatched junction nucleotides: 13. The CDR3 is 16 residues long. The chain employs TRBV30 and TRBJ2-7, with 9 bases lining up with TRBD2. Sequencing was done on a sample of PBMCs or T cells enriched from blood (not recorded which). This clonotype was obtained from a man aged 25 to 40 who had recovered from COVID-19. The CDR3 DNA reads TGTGCCTGGAGTGTCCCCTTGACTAGCGGTACTTCAGAGCAGTACTTC. Translation: CAWSVPLTSGTSEQYF.